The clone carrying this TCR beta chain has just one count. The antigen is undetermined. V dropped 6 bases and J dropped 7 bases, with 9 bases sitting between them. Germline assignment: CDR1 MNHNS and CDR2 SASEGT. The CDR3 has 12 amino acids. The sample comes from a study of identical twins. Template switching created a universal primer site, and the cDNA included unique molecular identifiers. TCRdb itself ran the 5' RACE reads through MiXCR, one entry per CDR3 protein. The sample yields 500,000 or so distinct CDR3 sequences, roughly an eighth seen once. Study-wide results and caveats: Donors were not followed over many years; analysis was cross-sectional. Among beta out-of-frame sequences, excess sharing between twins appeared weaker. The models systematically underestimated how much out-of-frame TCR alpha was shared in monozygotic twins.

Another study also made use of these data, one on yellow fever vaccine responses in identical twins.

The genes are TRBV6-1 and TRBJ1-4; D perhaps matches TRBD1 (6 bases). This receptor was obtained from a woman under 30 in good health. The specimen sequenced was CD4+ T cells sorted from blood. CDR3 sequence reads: CASRTGVEKLFF. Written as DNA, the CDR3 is TGTGCCAGCAGGACAGGTGTTGAAAAACTGTTTTTT.